This TCR beta chain was found in a study of T-cell reconstitution after alpha-beta-depleted transplantation in children. General observations from the study: In patients about two months after transplant, alpha-beta T cells reportedly arose from several hundred expanded graft clones. Surviving recipient T cells and thymic progenitors underlay high day-60 TCRbeta diversity in some patients. A year post-transplant, T-cell counts and diversity derived mostly from newly produced T cells.

A remark on this clonotype: What it binds is not known.

Unique molecular identifiers were built into the TCRbeta library. TCRdb re-derived calls from the PCR reads in MiXCR, one entry per CDR3 protein. Of approximately 190,000 distinct CDR3 sequences listed, about 8.2% are singletons. The clonotype was recovered from a male patient between 2 and 10 years old who had a stem cell transplant for acute myeloid leukemia, so the T cells may come from the graft donor. The sample was PBMCs, mostly from graft donor cells, taken 360 days after TCRalphabeta/CD19-depleted stem cell transplant.

The CDR3 nucleotides are TGTGCCATCAGTGAGTCAGGACTTGCAGGCGAGCAGTACTTC. Translating gives CAISESGLAGEQYF. The chain uses TRBV10-3 and TRBJ2-7, with D perhaps matching TRBD2 (5 bases). Trimming shortened V by 0 bases and J by 6 bases, and 12 bases separated the two germline ends. The CDR3 is 14 residues long. Germline V gene sequence: CDR1 ENHRY, CDR2 SYGVKD.